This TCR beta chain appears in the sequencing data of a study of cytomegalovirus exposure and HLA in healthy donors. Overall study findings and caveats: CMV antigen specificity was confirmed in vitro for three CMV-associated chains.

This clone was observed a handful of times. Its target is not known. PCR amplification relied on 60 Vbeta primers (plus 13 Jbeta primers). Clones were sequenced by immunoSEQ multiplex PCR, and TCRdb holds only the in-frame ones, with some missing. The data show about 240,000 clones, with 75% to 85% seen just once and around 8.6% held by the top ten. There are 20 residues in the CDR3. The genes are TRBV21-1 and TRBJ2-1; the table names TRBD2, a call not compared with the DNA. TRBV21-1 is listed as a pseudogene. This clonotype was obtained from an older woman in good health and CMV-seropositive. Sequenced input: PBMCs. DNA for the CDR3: TGTGCCAGCAGGTCCGGGACCTTAAGCGGGAGGGGGTGGGGATACAATGAGCAGTTCTTC. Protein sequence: CASRSGTLSGRGWGYNEQFF.